The rows below give T cell receptor beta chains drawn from one sample of a study of blood T cells in healthy people across ages. TCRdb used MiXCR to reprocess the 5' RACE reads, holding one entry per CDR3 protein. This sample has about 770,000 distinct CDR3 sequences, with under 55% found just once. Sequenced input: blood. These receptors all come from a man aged 60-69 years in good health. Each CDR3 is given with its conserved first and last residue. The D gene is left open where the match is weak. Clone size, where shown, is once, few, many, or a class for clones that have expanded.

J gene	V gene	clone size	D gene	CDR3 protein	CDR3 DNA
TRBJ2-1	TRBV7-8	-	TRBD1	CASNRGLETQFF	TGTGCCAGCAACAGGGGGCTGGAGACCCAGTTCTTC
TRBJ1-2	TRBV20-1	-	-	CSARDVQNSNYGYTF	TGCAGTGCTAGAGATGTCCAGAACTCTAACTATGGCTACACCTTC
TRBJ2-1	TRBV7-3	-	-	CASSSQGIGNEQFF	TGTGCCAGCAGCTCCCAAGGGATCGGCAATGAGCAGTTCTTC
TRBJ2-5	TRBV3-1	few	-	CASSHGRRREETQYF	TGTGCCAGCAGCCATGGACGGCGGCGGGAAGAGACCCAGTACTTC
TRBJ2-5	TRBV12-3/TRBV12-4	-	-	CASSSPDSIGETQYF	TGTGCCAGCAGTTCCCCTGACAGTATAGGGGAGACCCAGTACTTC
TRBJ2-3	TRBV12-3/TRBV12-4	few	-	CASRINACGVRADTQYF	TGTGCCAGCAGAATTAACGCCTGTGGGGTTAGAGCAGATACGCAGTATTTT
TRBJ2-7	TRBV12-3/TRBV12-4	-	-	CASRSYSSHEQYF	TGTGCCAGCCGGTCCTATAGCTCCCACGAGCAGTACTTC
TRBJ2-7	TRBV18	once	-	CASSGSTTYEQYF	TGTGCCAGCTCTGGATCGACAACCTACGAGCAGTACTTC
TRBJ1-6	TRBV6-2/TRBV6-3	-	-	CASSLKVGSYNSPLHF	TGTGCCAGCAGTTTGAAGGTCGGTTCCTATAATTCACCCCTCCACTTT
TRBJ1-6	TRBV28	-	-	CASSRVLSPLHF	TGTGCCAGCAGTCGTGTTCTTTCACCCCTCCACTTT
TRBJ2-1	TRBV14	few	-	CASSQGGQFYNEQFF	TGTGCCAGCAGCCAAGGCGGACAGTTTTACAATGAGCAGTTCTTC
TRBJ2-3	TRBV3-1	-	TRBD2	CASSQEERGLFSGDTQYF	TGTGCCAGCAGCCAAGAAGAGCGGGGGCTTTTCTCTGGAGATACGCAGTATTTT
TRBJ2-3	TRBV18	-	TRBD1	CASSPRQGTLTDTQYF	TGTGCCAGCTCACCCCGACAGGGGACGTTAACAGATACGCAGTATTTT
TRBJ2-1	TRBV19	-	-	CASSPRGTVYNEQFF	TGTGCCAGTAGTCCGAGGGGGACGGTCTACAATGAGCAGTTCTTC
TRBJ2-5	TRBV13	many	TRBD2	CASSASGGAFQTQYF	TGTGCCAGCAGCGCTAGCGGGGGGGCTTTCCAGACCCAGTACTTC
TRBJ2-7	TRBV3-1	few	-	CASSQIRQASSYEQYF	TGTGCCAGCAGCCAAATACGACAGGCGAGCTCCTACGAGCAGTACTTC
TRBJ2-1	TRBV4-3	-	TRBD2	CASSHLITSGEAHEQFF	TGCGCCAGCAGCCACCTTATAACTAGCGGGGAGGCACATGAGCAGTTCTTC
TRBJ2-3	TRBV3-1	-	-	CASSQGGGPRSTDTQYF	TGTGCCAGCAGCCAAGGAGGCGGCCCCCGGAGCACAGATACGCAGTATTTT
TRBJ2-1	TRBV11-3	once	-	CASSASETEQFF	TGTGCCAGCAGCGCCTCGGAGACCGAGCAGTTCTTC
TRBJ2-3	TRBV12-5	-	TRBD2	CASGPRGVTDTQYF	TGTGCTAGTGGTCCACGGGGGGTCACAGATACGCAGTATTTT
TRBJ2-4	TRBV9	few	-	CASSVGGQNIQYF	TGTGCCAGCAGCGTGGGCGGGCAAAACATTCAGTACTTC
TRBJ2-1	TRBV30	few	-	CAWRTDSSYNEQFF	TGTGCCTGGAGGACGGACTCCTCCTACAATGAGCAGTTCTTC
TRBJ2-7	TRBV28	-	TRBD1	CASSSRDRGSYYEQYF	TGTGCCAGCAGTTCCCGGGACAGGGGGTCTTACTACGAGCAGTACTTC
TRBJ2-1	TRBV20-1	few	-	CSARAQGREFF	TGCAGTGCTAGAGCACAGGGAAGGGAGTTCTTC
TRBJ2-1	TRBV10-3	-	-	CAISESMRGYQETQFF	TGTGCCATCAGTGAGTCGATGAGGGGGTATCAAGAGACCCAGTTCTTC
TRBJ1-2	TRBV7-2	many	-	CASSLAPGTNYGYTF	TGTGCCAGCAGCTTAGCGCCCGGGACTAACTATGGCTACACCTTC
TRBJ2-7	TRBV11-1	-	-	CASSLEQGSYEQYF	TGCGCCAGCAGCTTAGAACAGGGCAGCTACGAGCAGTACTTC
TRBJ1-4	TRBV15	-	-	CATSRGGSSNEKLFF	TGTGCCACCAGCAGAGGCGGCAGCTCAAATGAAAAACTGTTTTTT